The sequence of this TCR beta chain was determined in a study of T cell responses to AZD1222 COVID-19 vaccine. Looking at the study overall: Second-dose intervals of approximately 4 or approximately 12 weeks were pooled. Study observations and caveats: Nearly half of spike-specific TCRs reportedly target unmutated variant regions. Regions 160-218 and 743-854 held dominance among vaccine-associated CD4 TCRs, which spanned spike. Females outnumbered males among donors, who were mostly white British; clonal diversity was possibly underestimated.

Trimming took 0 bases from V and 5 from J; bases not matched to a gene: 4. Germline-derived CDR1 and CDR2 are SGHNT and YYREEE (reference sequence). The CDR3 spans 14 residues. TCRdb's table, derived via immunoSEQ multiplex PCR, lists solely in-frame clones and lacks some. The table records over 60,000 clones, 80% to 90% of them present only once. About this clone itself: Its cognate antigen is unknown.

The TCR comes from an adult in good health. The chain links TRBV5-4 to TRBJ1-1; 7 nucleotides match TRBD1. This material consisted of peripheral blood, taken on day 0 of AZD1222 vaccination. CDR3 sequence (DNA): TGTGCCAGCAGCTTGGAGGGGGCCTTTACTGAAGCTTTCTTT. Translated, it gives CASSLEGAFTEAFF. The entire variable domain, with the rest obtained from reference TRBV5-4 and TRBJ1-1, is as follows: ETGVTQSPTHLIKTRGQQVTLRCSSQSGHNTVSWYQQALGQGPQFIFQYYREEENGRGNFPPRFSGLQFPNYSSELNVNALELDDSALYLCASSLEGAFTEAFFGQGTRLTVV.